The 10 T cell receptor beta chains listed next were all sequenced from one sample in a study of T cell responses to AZD1222 COVID-19 vaccine. Repertoires were generated with immunoSEQ multiplex PCR, while TCRdb's copy carries only in-frame clones and drops some. This sample carries approximately 70,000 clones, 80% to 85% of them seen once, and the ten largest clones take roughly 10%. The source was peripheral blood, collected on day 0 of AZD1222 vaccination. The receptor source for this set is an adult in good health.

In its sample, this clone was seen once. The chain has TRBV28 and TRBJ1-1, with a tentative D call TRBD1 (5 bases). This CDR3 spans 13 amino acids. The V end was cut by 3 bases, the J end by 5 bases, with 10 bases between. CDR1 is MDHEN, CDR2 SYDVKM, per germline. The CDR3 DNA reads TGTGCCAGCAGTTTGGGGGGGGGAACTGAAGCTTTCTTT. This codes for CASSLGGGTEAFF.

The chain employs TRBV28 and TRBJ1-2, with D possibly matching TRBD1 (5 bases). Germline CDR1 and CDR2: MDHEN and SYDVKM. CDR3 length: 14 amino acids. Trimming took 6 bases from V and 4 from J, leaving 15 bases between them. CDR3 amino acids: CASSQPGQAYGYTF. DNA of the CDR3: TGTGCCAGCAGCCAGCCAGGGCAAGCCTATGGCTACACCTTC.

The chain carries TRBV6-6 and TRBJ1-1, with D possibly TRBD1 on 6 matching bases. Germline V lookup: CDR1 MNHNY, CDR2 SVGAGI (reference sequence). V gave up 7 bases and J gave up 0 bases, with 15 bases separating them. This CDR3 contains 15 residues. CDR3 amino acids: CASTSPDSLNTEAFF. The CDR3 DNA reads TGTGCCAGCACTAGCCCGGACAGCCTGAACACTGAAGCTTTCTTT.

The CDR3 is CASSPRPGGYTF. CDR3 nucleotide sequence: TGTGCCAGCAGTCCCCGTCCCGGCGGCTACACCTTC. The chain joins TRBV28 to TRBJ1-2; D gene uncertain. Germline lookup yields CDR1 MDHEN and CDR2 SYDVKM. Trimming cost V 5 bases and J 8 bases, with 12 bases left between them. The CDR3 runs 12 residues.

The V call is TRBV6-5, the J call TRBJ2-3; 10 bases are a match to TRBD1. This CDR3 region has 14 residues. Germline CDR1 reads MNHEY; CDR2 reads SVGAGI. V trimming: 2 bases; J trimming: 6 bases; junction bases outside the gene matches: 2. The chain's CDR3 is CASSYGQGEDTQYF. CDR3 in DNA: TGTGCCAGCAGTTACGGACAGGGGGAGGATACGCAGTATTTT.

V is TRBV6-5 and J is TRBJ2-1, with TRBD1 matching 10 bases. The CDR3 has 16 residues. V was pared by 2 bases and J by 2 bases, with 3 bases of the junction left unmatched. Per germline, CDR1 MNHEY and CDR2 SVGAGI. CDR3 nucleotide sequence: TGTGCCAGCAGTTACAGGACAGGGGGGCCCTACAATGAGCAGTTCTTC. Protein product: CASSYRTGGPYNEQFF.

This chain links TRBV6-6 with TRBJ2-7, with 9 bases aligning to TRBD1. CDR1 is MNHNY and CDR2 is SVGAGI in the germline V gene (reference sequence). The CDR3 covers 15 residues. V lost 1 base, J lost 4 bases, and 5 bases stayed unmatched. CDR3 amino acids: CASSYLPGQGYEQYF. The DNA of the CDR3 is TGTGCCAGCAGTTACTTGCCGGGACAGGGATACGAGCAGTACTTC.

This chain uses TRBV15 with TRBJ1-4; 7 bases align to TRBD1. The V gene end was trimmed by 1 base and the J gene end by 4 bases; junction bases not matched to a gene: 3. The CDR3 loop spans 15 amino acids. Per germline, CDR1 LNHNV and CDR2 YYDKDF (reference sequence). The CDR3 DNA reads TGTGCCACCAGCAGAGGAGGGACAGTTAATGAAAAACTGTTTTTT. This sequence encodes CATSRGGTVNEKLFF.

The chain links TRBV4-3 to TRBJ1-5; D is undetermined. V was shortened by 1 base and J by 4 bases, with 8 bases between the two germline ends. In germline, CDR1 is LGHNA, CDR2 YSLEER. CDR3 length: 14 amino acids. CDR3 protein: CASSQGDGNQPQHF. The CDR3 DNA reads as TGCGCCAGCAGCCAAGGAGACGGTAATCAGCCCCAGCATTTT.

The V gene is TRBV14, the J gene TRBJ2-4; D is possibly TRBD2 (6 bases). Trimming left V 0 bases short and J 8 bases short, with 14 bases between. This CDR3 is built from 15 residues. Germline V gene data show CDR1 as SGHDN and CDR2 as FVKESK. CDR3 residues: CASSQDGQGGDIQYF. CDR3 bases: TGTGCCAGCAGCCAAGACGGCCAGGGAGGCGACATTCAGTACTTC. The whole variable domain, remainder taken from reference TRBV14 and TRBJ2-4, is EAGVTQFPSHSVIEKGQTVTLRCDPISGHDNLYWYRRVMGKEIKFLLHFVKESKQDESGMPNNRFLAERTGGTYSTLKVQPAELEDSGVYFCASSQDGQGGDIQYFGAGTRLSVL.